This T cell receptor beta chain appears in the sequencing data of a study of Graves' ophthalmopathy and Graves' hyperthyroidism. As for the study in general: At initial diagnosis, peripheral blood was obtained, and this preceded any treatment.

Germline V gene data show CDR1 as SGDLS and CDR2 as YYNGEE. The CDR3 is 13 amino acids. V shed 0 bases and J shed 0 bases, with 3 bases lying between them. RNA transcripts were the source from which TCR beta CDR3 regions were amplified. A first-round RT-PCR used HTBI primers, followed by a second-round multiplex PCR. TCRdb reprocessed the multiplex PCR reads via MiXCR and lists one record per CDR3 protein. The sample holds about 620,000 distinct CDR3 sequences; 22% are singletons and the top ten take around 7%. Whole-study findings and limits: A 13-signature model separated ophthalmopathy from stable hyperthyroidism, almost 90% sensitivity, around 78% specificity.

The table lists this clonotype with many counts. As yet, its antigen is unknown. Sequenced sample: peripheral blood. This chain links TRBV9 with TRBJ1-1; D uncertain. This receptor was taken from a woman aged 18-30 years with stable Graves' hyperthyroidism. Some clones in this sample may be carry-over from other donors' samples. The CDR3 sequence is CASSVVLNTEAFF. The DNA of the CDR3 is TGTGCCAGCAGCGTAGTGTTGAACACTGAAGCTTTCTTT.